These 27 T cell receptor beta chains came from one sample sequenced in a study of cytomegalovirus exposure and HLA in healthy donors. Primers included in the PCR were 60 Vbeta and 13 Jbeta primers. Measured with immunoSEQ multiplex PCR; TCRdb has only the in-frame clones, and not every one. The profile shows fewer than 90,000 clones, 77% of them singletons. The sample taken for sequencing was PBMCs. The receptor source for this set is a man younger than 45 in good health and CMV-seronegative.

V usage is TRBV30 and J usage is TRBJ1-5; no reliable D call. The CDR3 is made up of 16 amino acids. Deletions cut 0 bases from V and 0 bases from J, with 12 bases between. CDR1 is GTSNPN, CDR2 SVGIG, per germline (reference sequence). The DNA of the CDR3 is TGTGCCTGGAGTGTAAGAGGCCGTAATAGCAATCAGCCCCAGCATTTT. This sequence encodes CAWSVRGRNSNQPQHF.

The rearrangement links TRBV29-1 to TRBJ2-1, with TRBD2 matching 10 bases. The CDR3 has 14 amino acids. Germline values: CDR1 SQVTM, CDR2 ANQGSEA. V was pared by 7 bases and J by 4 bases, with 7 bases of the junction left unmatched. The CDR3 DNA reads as TGCAGCGGTACTCTAGCGGGAGTGTACAATGAGCAGTTCTTC. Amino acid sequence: CSGTLAGVYNEQFF.

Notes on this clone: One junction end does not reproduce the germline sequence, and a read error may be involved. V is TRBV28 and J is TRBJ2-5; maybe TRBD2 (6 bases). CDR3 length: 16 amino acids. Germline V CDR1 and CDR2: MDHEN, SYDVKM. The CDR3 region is CASSLTSGTSQETQHF. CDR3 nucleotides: TGTGCCAGCAGTTTGACTAGTGGGACCTCCCAAGAGACCCAGCACTTC.

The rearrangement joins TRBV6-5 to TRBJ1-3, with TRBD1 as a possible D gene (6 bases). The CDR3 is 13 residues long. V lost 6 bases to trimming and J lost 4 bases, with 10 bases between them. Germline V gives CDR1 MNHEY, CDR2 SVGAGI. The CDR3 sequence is CASSRGLGNTIYF. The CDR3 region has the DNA TGTGCCAGCAGCAGGGGCCTAGGAAACACCATATATTTT.

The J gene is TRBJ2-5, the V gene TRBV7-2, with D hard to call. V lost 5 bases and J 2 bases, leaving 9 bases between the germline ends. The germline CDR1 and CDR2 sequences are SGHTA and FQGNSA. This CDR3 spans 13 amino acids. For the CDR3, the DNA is TGTGCCAGCAGCCGAGACGGGCAAGAGACCCAGTACTTC. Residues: CASSRDGQETQYF.

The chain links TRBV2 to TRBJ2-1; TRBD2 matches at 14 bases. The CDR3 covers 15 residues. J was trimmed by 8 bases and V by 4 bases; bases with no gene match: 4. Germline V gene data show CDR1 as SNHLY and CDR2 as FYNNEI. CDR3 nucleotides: TGTGCCAGCAGTGGGACTAGCGGGAGGTTTGATGAGCAGTTCTTC. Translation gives CASSGTSGRFDEQFF.

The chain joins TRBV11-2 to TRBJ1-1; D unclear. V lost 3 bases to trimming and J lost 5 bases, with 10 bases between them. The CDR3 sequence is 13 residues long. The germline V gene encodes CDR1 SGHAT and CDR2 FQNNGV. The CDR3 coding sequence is TGTGCCAGCAGCTTGAGGGTGAGGACTGAAGCTTTCTTT. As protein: CASSLRVRTEAFF.

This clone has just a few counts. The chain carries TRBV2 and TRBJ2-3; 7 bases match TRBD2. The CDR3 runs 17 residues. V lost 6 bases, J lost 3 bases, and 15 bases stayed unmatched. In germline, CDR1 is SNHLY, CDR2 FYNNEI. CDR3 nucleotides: TGTGCCAGCAGGAATCTCCCTGGCGGGAGAGGAACAGATACGCAGTATTTT. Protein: CASRNLPGGRGTDTQYF.

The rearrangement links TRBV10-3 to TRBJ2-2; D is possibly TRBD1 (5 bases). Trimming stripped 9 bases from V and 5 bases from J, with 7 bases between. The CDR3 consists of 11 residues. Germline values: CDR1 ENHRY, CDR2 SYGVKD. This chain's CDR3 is CAMKGTGELFF. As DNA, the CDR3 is TGTGCCATGAAGGGGACCGGGGAGCTGTTTTTT.

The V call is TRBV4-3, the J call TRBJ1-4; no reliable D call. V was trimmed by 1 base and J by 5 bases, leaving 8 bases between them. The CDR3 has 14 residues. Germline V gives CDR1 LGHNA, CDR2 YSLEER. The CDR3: CASSQGRGNEKLFF. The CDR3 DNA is TGCGCCAGCAGCCAAGGACGGGGAAATGAAAAACTGTTTTTT.

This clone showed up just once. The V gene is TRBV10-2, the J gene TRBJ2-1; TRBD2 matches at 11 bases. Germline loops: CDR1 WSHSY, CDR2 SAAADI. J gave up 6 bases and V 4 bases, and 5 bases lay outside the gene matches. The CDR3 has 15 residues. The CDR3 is CASSALGTSGNEQFF. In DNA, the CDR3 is TGCGCCAGCAGTGCGCTTGGGACTAGCGGCAATGAGCAGTTCTTC.

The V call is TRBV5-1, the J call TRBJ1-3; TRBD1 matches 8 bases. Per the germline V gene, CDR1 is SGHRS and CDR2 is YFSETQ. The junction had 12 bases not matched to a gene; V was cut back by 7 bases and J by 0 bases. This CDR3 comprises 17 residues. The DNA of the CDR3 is TGCGCCAGCCGCAAAGGGGACAGGCCCAGCTCTGGAAACACCATATATTTT. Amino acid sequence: CASRKGDRPSSGNTIYF.

The CDR3 region has the DNA TGTGCCAGCAGTTGGGACAGGGACACAGATACGCAGTATTTT. Translation gives CASSWDRDTDTQYF. The chain couples TRBV27 to TRBJ2-3; 9 bases align to TRBD1. V trimming: 4 bases; J trimming: 2 bases; junction bases outside the gene matches: 1. The CDR3 runs 14 residues. Per the germline V gene, CDR1 is MNHEY and CDR2 is SMNVEV (reference sequence).

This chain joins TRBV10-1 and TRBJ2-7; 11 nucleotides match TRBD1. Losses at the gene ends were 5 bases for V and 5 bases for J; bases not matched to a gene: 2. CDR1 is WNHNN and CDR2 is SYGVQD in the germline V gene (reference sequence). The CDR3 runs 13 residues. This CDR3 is CASSWTGGNEQYF. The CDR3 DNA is TGCGCCAGCAGTTGGACAGGGGGCAACGAGCAGTACTTC.

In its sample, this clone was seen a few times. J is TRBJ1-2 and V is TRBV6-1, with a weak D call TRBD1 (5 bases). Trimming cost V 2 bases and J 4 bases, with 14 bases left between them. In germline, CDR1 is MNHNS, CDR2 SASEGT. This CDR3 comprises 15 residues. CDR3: CASSEIWPGLYGYTF. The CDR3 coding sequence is TGTGCCAGCAGTGAAATTTGGCCAGGGCTCTATGGCTACACCTTC.

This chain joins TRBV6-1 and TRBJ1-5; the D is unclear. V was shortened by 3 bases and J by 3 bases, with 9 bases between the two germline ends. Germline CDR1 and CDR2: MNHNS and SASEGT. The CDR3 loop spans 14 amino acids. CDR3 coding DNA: TGTGCCAGCAGTGAGGGAGGTCTCAATCAGCCCCAGCATTTT. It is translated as CASSEGGLNQPQHF.

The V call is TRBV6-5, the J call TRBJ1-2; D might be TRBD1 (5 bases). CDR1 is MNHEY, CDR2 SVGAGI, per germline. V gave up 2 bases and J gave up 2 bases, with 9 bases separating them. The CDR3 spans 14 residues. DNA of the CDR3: TGTGCCAGCAGTTACGACAGATTAAACTATGGCTACACCTTC. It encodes CASSYDRLNYGYTF.

The chain's CDR3 is CASSTLGTGGNEKLFF. The DNA of the CDR3 is TGTGCCAGCAGTACTCTCGGCACAGGGGGCAATGAAAAACTGTTTTTT. V and J are TRBV25-1 and TRBJ1-4; TRBD1 matches at 9 bases. Looked up from germline, CDR1 is MGHDK and CDR2 is SYGVNS. The J segment lost 5 bases and the V segment lost 5 bases, leaving 9 bases of the junction unmatched. The CDR3 is made up of 16 amino acids.

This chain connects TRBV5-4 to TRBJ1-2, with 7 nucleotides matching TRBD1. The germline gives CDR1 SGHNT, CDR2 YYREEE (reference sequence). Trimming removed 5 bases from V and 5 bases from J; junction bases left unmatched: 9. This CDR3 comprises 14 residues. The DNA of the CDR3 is TGTGCCAGCAGGGGGGGACAGAACCCTTATGGCTACACCTTC. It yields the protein CASRGGQNPYGYTF.

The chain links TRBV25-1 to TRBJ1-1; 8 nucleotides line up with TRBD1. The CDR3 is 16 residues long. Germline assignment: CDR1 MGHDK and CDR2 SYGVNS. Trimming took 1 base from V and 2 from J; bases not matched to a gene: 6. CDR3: CASSELETGANTEAFF. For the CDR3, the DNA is TGTGCCAGCAGTGAATTGGAGACAGGGGCTAACACTGAAGCTTTCTTT.

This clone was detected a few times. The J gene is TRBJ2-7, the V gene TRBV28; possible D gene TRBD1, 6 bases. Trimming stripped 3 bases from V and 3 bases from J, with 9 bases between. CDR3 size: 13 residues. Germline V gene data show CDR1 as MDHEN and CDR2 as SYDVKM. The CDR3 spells CASSLQGNYEQYF. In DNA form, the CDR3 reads TGTGCCAGCAGTTTGCAGGGGAACTACGAGCAGTACTTC.

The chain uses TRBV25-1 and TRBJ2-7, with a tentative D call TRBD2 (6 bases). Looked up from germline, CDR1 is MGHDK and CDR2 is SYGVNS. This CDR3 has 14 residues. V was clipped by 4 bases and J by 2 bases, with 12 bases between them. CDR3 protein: CASSGSGLTYEQYF. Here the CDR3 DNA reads TGTGCCAGCAGTGGCAGCGGGTTAACCTACGAGCAGTACTTC.

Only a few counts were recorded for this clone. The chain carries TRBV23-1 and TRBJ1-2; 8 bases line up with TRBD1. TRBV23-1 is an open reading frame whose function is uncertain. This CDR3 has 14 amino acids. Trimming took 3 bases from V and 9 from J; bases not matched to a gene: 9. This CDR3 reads CASSQRGQGNSYTF. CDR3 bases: TGCGCCAGCAGTCAGCGTGGACAGGGTAACAGCTACACCTTC.

The chain's CDR3 is CASSVSGGPGNEQFF. The CDR3 DNA follows: TGTGCCAGCAGCGTTAGCGGGGGGCCGGGGAATGAGCAGTTCTTC. This chain connects TRBV9 to TRBJ2-1, with 10 positions matching TRBD2. V was pared by 2 bases and J by 7 bases, with 6 bases of the junction left unmatched. Per germline, CDR1 SGDLS and CDR2 YYNGEE. This CDR3 has 15 residues.

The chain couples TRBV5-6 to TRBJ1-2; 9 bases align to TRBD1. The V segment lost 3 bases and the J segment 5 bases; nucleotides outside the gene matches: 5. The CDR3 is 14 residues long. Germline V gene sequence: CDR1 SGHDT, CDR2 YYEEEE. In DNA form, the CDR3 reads TGTGCCAGCAGCTCACGCGGGACAGGGTATGGCTACACCTTC. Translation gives CASSSRGTGYGYTF. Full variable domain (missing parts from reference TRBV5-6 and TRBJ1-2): DAGVTQSPTHLIKTRGQQVTLRCSPKSGHDTVSWYQQALGQGPQFIFQYYEEEERQRGNFPDRFSGHQFPNYSSELNVNALLLGDSALYLCASSSRGTGYGYTFGSGTRLTVV.

The CDR3: CASSLDWTANTEAFF. The CDR3 DNA follows: TGTGCCAGCAGCTTGGATTGGACAGCGAACACTGAAGCTTTCTTT. V usage is TRBV5-6 and J usage is TRBJ1-1, with a tentative D call TRBD1 (6 bases). From germline, CDR1 is SGHDT and CDR2 YYEEEE. The V end lost 0 bases, the J end lost 1 base, and 10 bases lay between the germline ends. The CDR3 length is 15 residues.

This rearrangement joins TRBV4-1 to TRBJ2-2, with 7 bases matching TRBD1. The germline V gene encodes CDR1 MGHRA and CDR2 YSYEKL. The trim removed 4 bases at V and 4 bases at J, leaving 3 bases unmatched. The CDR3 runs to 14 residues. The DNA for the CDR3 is TGCGCCAGCAGCCCGGACAGGCCCACCGGGGAGCTGTTTTTT. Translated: CASSPDRPTGELFF.